The rows below give T cell receptor beta chains drawn from one sample of a study of cytomegalovirus exposure and HLA in healthy donors. Assay: immunoSEQ multiplex PCR; the TCRdb copy retains only in-frame clones and omits some. Among some 190,000 clones listed, about 10% were seen once. The sequencing input was PBMCs. These receptors were collected from a woman in her thirties in good health and CMV-seropositive. Each CDR3 is given with its conserved first and last residue. A D gene is named only where the DNA matches it firmly. Not all rows give a size; the values are once, few, many and, for expanded clones, a class.

d_gene,v_gene,abundance,j_gene,CDR3nt,CDR3aa
.,TRBV9,.,TRBJ2-2,TGTGCCAGCAGCGTTCTATCCGGGGAGCTGTTTTTT,CASSVLSGELFF
.,TRBV27,few,TRBJ2-5,TGTGCCAGCAAGGGGCACCCTCAAGAGACCCAGTACTTC,CASKGHPQETQYF
TRBD2,TRBV5-1,.,TRBJ2-1,TGCGCCAGCAGCCTGGGGGGACTAGCGGTTTACAATGAGCAGTTCTTC,CASSLGGLAVYNEQFF
.,TRBV6-1,.,TRBJ1-3,TGTGCCAGCAGGCAGTACTCTGGAAACACCATATATTTT,CASRQYSGNTIYF
.,TRBV5-1,.,TRBJ1-2,TGCGCCAGCAGCTTTCTTGGGACTCCCCGCGGGGGCTATGGCTACACCTTC,CASSFLGTPRGGYGYTF
.,TRBV5-1,few,TRBJ1-1,TGCGCCAGCAGCTTGGCCCCGGAGGCCGATTTCACTGAAGCTTTCTTT,CASSLAPEADFTEAFF
TRBD1,TRBV5-5,.,TRBJ2-7,TGTGCCAGCAGTCCACGTCACAGGGGGACCTACGAGCAGTACTTC,CASSPRHRGTYEQYF
.,TRBV25-1,.,TRBJ2-1,TGTGCCAGCAGACCTAACGCCGCCAATGAGCAGTTCTTC,CASRPNAANEQFF
.,TRBV5-1,.,TRBJ2-3,TGCGCCAGCAGCGTAAGGGGAGATACGCAGTATTTT,CASSVRGDTQYF
TRBD2,TRBV30,.,TRBJ2-7,TGTGCCTGGAGCGGGACTAGTGGGATATACGAGCAGTACTTC,CAWSGTSGIYEQYF
TRBD1,TRBV2,few,TRBJ2-5,TGTGCCAGAGGGATTTTGGACAGGGGGCTGGAGACCCAGTACTTC,CARGILDRGLETQYF
.,TRBV10-1,few,TRBJ1-3,TGCGCCAGCAGTGACAGTGGCTCTGGAAACACCATATATTTT,CASSDSGSGNTIYF
TRBD1,TRBV29-1,few,TRBJ2-3,TGCAGCGTCAGATCCCTACCGGGACAGGGGGGCACAGATACGCAGTATTTT,CSVRSLPGQGGTDTQYF
.,TRBV18,.,TRBJ2-1,TGTGCCAGCTCACCGCAAGCCAGCGGCCGGGATGAGCAGTTCTTC,CASSPQASGRDEQFF
.,TRBV30,few,TRBJ1-3,TGTGCCTGGAGTGGAGGGGGTTCTGGAAACACCATATATTTT,CAWSGGGSGNTIYF
.,TRBV4-1,.,TRBJ2-5,TGCGCCAGCAGCCACCCGATACTCGCAGGGGAGACCCAGTACTTC,CASSHPILAGETQYF
.,TRBV1,.,TRBJ2-7,TGCACCAGCCGGTTTAGCGGGAGGCGGGGTTACGAGCAGTACTTC,CTSRFSGRRGYEQYF
.,TRBV27,few,TRBJ2-1,TGTGCCAGCAGAAGAGGAGACAATGAGCAGTTCTTC,CASRRGDNEQFF
.,TRBV6-5,few,TRBJ2-1,TGTGCCAGCAGTTACTCGAGATCCGGCGGGAATGAGCAGTTCTTC,CASSYSRSGGNEQFF
TRBD1,TRBV7-8,few,TRBJ1-1,TGTGCCAGCCAAGGACAGGGAAGGGGCACTGAAGCTTTCTTT,CASQGQGRGTEAFF
.,TRBV7-9,few,TRBJ2-7,TGTGCCAGCAGCCTACCCCAAAGCAGGCTAACCTACGAGCAGTACTTC,CASSLPQSRLTYEQYF
TRBD1,TRBV6-6,few,TRBJ1-2,TGTGCCAGCAGTTCGGATACAGGGGGCTATGGCTACACCTTC,CASSSDTGGYGYTF
.,TRBV6-5,.,TRBJ2-3,TGTGCCAGCAGCAGGACAAGAGCCACAGATACGCAGTATTTT,CASSRTRATDTQYF
TRBD1,TRBV27,.,TRBJ1-4,TGTGCCAGCAGTTTGGGGACAGGGACGGAAAAACTGTTTTTT,CASSLGTGTEKLFF
.,TRBV7-2,few,TRBJ1-3,TGTGCCAGCAGCCCAGGCGGGGGGCGGATTGGAAACACCATATATTTT,CASSPGGGRIGNTIYF
TRBD2,TRBV5-6,.,TRBJ2-2,TGTGCCAGCAGCTTGATCTGGCGGGAGATCCCCGGGGAGCTGTTTTTT,CASSLIWREIPGELFF
.,TRBV19,.,TRBJ1-1,TGTGCCAGTACCCTAATGACTAAGAACACTGAAGCTTTCTTT,CASTLMTKNTEAFF
TRBD2,TRBV6-6,.,TRBJ2-5,TGTGCCAGCTTAGCGGGTCCTAATAAAGAGACGCAGTACTTC,CASLAGPNKETQYF
.,TRBV6-5,few,TRBJ1-5,TGTGCCAGCAGTTACTCGGCAGTTAGCAATCAGCCCCAGCATTTT,CASSYSAVSNQPQHF
.,TRBV7-9,.,TRBJ2-7,TGTGCCAGTGGGCGGGGTATCGGAGCCTACGAGCAGTACTTC,CASGRGIGAYEQYF
TRBD2,TRBV30,.,TRBJ2-5,TGTGCCTGGAGTGCCCTCACCGGACCTAGCGGGGAGACCCAGTACTTC,CAWSALTGPSGETQYF